One sample yielded the 25 T cell receptor beta chains listed below, sequenced in a study of shared clonotypes between healthy human individuals. Measured with immunoSEQ multiplex PCR; TCRdb has only the in-frame clones, and not every one. The profile shows 1,400,000 or so clones, 97% to 99% of them singletons. Sequencing was done on a sample of naive CD4+ T cells sorted from blood. Subset noted: CD45RA+ positively selected. Receptor source: a young man in good health.

This clone was counted once. The chain combines TRBV19 with TRBJ2-5; 7 nucleotides agree with TRBD1. Germline-derived CDR1 and CDR2 are LNHDA and SQIVND (reference sequence). J was trimmed by 5 bases and V by 5 bases; bases with no gene match: 5. This CDR3 region has 13 residues. CDR3: CASSVTGTETQYF. CDR3 sequence (DNA): TGTGCCAGTAGTGTGACAGGGACCGAGACCCAGTACTTC.

Concerning this clone itself: Other DNA sequences in this sample translate to the same CDR3. The J gene is TRBJ2-3, the V gene TRBV14; the D is unclear. Germline-derived CDR1 and CDR2 are SGHDN and FVKESK. The germline V and J ends were trimmed by 1 base and 4 bases, with 3 bases remaining between them. The CDR3 sequence is 12 residues long. This chain's CDR3 is CASSQVPDTQYF. In DNA, the CDR3 is TGTGCCAGCAGCCAAGTTCCAGATACGCAGTATTTT.

The chain uses TRBV5-6 and TRBJ2-2; 10 bases fit TRBD2. The CDR3 sequence is 18 residues long. Germline-derived CDR1 and CDR2 are SGHDT and YYEEEE. V lost 7 bases and J lost 4; bases outside the gene matches: 16. CDR3 nucleotides: TGTGCCAGCGAGCTTGGTGTTCTAGCGGGAGTCAGCACCGGGGAGCTGTTTTTT. This translates into CASELGVLAGVSTGELFF.

The V gene is TRBV6-6, the J gene TRBJ2-4, with 12 bases aligning to TRBD2. CDR1 and CDR2 from the germline V gene are MNHNY and SVGAGI (reference sequence). The CDR3 is 16 amino acids. V lost 2 bases to trimming and J lost 8 bases; unmatched junction nucleotides: 7. The CDR3 protein is CASSYGASGRADIQYF. In nucleotides, the CDR3 is TGTGCCAGCAGTTACGGCGCTAGCGGGAGGGCTGACATTCAGTACTTC.

The chain is built from TRBV6-6 and TRBJ1-2, with a possible D match to TRBD1 (5 bases). V lost 4 bases and J lost 1, with 10 bases in between. Germline CDR1 reads MNHNY; CDR2 reads SVGAGI (reference sequence). The CDR3 length is 14 residues. The CDR3 region has the DNA TGTGCCAGCAGTTGGGACGGAATTAACTATGGCTACACCTTC. Translating it yields CASSWDGINYGYTF.

This clone showed up just once. The chain is built from TRBV7-2 and TRBJ2-1; 7 bases match TRBD1. From germline, CDR1 is SGHTA and CDR2 FQGNSA. J gave up 6 bases and V 5 bases, and 10 bases lay outside the gene matches. CDR3 length equals 15 residues. Written as DNA, the CDR3 is TGTGCCAGCAGCCTCGACGGGACAGCCCTCAATGAGCAGTTCTTC. It is translated as CASSLDGTALNEQFF. Variable domain in full (rest from reference TRBV7-2 and TRBJ2-1): GAGVSQSPSNKVTEKGKDVELRCDPISGHTALYWYRQSLGQGLEFLIYFQGNSAPDKSGLPSDRFSAERTGGSVSTLTIQRTQQEDSAVYLCASSLDGTALNEQFFGPGTRLTVL.

In this sample, this clone turned up once. The V call is TRBV5-4, the J call TRBJ2-7; D is ambiguous. Germline V gene sequence: CDR1 SGHNT, CDR2 YYREEE (reference sequence). Trimming shortened V by 4 bases and J by 3 bases, and 14 bases separated the two germline ends. The CDR3 sequence is 14 residues long. The CDR3 DNA sequence: TGTGCCAGCAGCCTGACCGGAGATCACTACGAGCAGTACTTC. It is translated as CASSLTGDHYEQYF.

The CDR3 DNA sequence: TGTGCCAGCTCCCACCTAGAGGCTCTGGGAACCGGGGAGCTGTTTTTT. Translated: CASSHLEALGTGELFF. The V call is TRBV18, the J call TRBJ2-2; D unresolved. The CDR3 loop spans 16 amino acids. Trimming removed 6 bases from V and 5 bases from J, with 19 bases in between. CDR1 is KGHSH, CDR2 LQKENI, per germline.

This chain links TRBV6-1 with TRBJ1-2; no clear D. Germline values: CDR1 MNHNS, CDR2 SASEGT. This CDR3 spans 14 amino acids. V lost 6 bases, J lost 1 base, and 12 bases lay in between. The CDR3 nucleotides are TGTGCCAGCAGCGAACTAACACTTAACTATGGCTACACCTTC. Its protein is CASSELTLNYGYTF.

The rearrangement uses TRBV30 and TRBJ2-3; TRBD2 matches 7 bases. The CDR3 has 14 amino acids. The V gene end was trimmed by 5 bases and the J gene end by 0 bases; junction bases not matched to a gene: 5. The germline gives CDR1 GTSNPN, CDR2 SVGIG (reference sequence). CDR3 DNA: TGTGCCTGGCATAGCGGGCCTAGCACAGATACGCAGTATTTT. It yields the protein CAWHSGPSTDTQYF.

V and J are TRBV6-5 and TRBJ2-1; TRBD1 matches 10 bases. After removal of 5 bases from V and 6 bases from J, the junction contained 4 bases not matched to a gene. Germline assignment: CDR1 MNHEY and CDR2 SVGAGI. The CDR3 contains 14 residues. CDR3 DNA: TGTGCCAGCAGTACCCGGACAGGGGGCAATGAGCAGTTCTTC. It specifies CASSTRTGGNEQFF.

The chain combines TRBV18 with TRBJ1-4, with 9 bases aligning to TRBD1. The CDR3 loop spans 15 amino acids. CDR1 is KGHSH, CDR2 LQKENI, per germline. V was clipped by 3 bases and J by 8 bases; unmatched bases: 7. The DNA of the CDR3 is TGTGCCAGCTCACCGCCACAGGGGGCGAGAGAAAAACTGTTTTTT. This sequence encodes CASSPPQGAREKLFF.

The CDR3: CAWSTRLGGANYGYTF. DNA for the CDR3: TGTGCCTGGAGTACTAGGTTGGGGGGCGCGAACTATGGCTACACCTTC. This chain connects TRBV30 to TRBJ1-2; weak D call: TRBD1 (6 bases). The CDR3 covers 16 residues. Per the germline V gene, CDR1 is GTSNPN and CDR2 is SVGIG (reference sequence). V gave up 2 bases and J gave up 2 bases, with 18 bases separating them.

The genes are TRBV2 and TRBJ2-7; D call uncertain. The germline V gene has CDR1 SNHLY and CDR2 FYNNEI. The CDR3 is 15 amino acids. Trimming took 2 bases from V and 2 from J, leaving 13 bases between them. The CDR3 reads CASSEWGDGTYEQYF. CDR3 in DNA: TGTGCCAGCAGTGAATGGGGTGACGGAACCTACGAGCAGTACTTC.

The chain employs TRBV5-4 and TRBJ1-2; no clear D gene. Germline V CDR1 and CDR2: SGHNT, YYREEE (reference sequence). V was clipped by 2 bases and J by 5 bases, with 16 bases between them. The CDR3 is made up of 15 amino acids. Written as DNA, the CDR3 is TGTGCCAGCAGCTTTCCCTCCGCCCGGACTTATGGCTACACCTTC. It yields the protein CASSFPSARTYGYTF.

Regarding this clone: The sample holds other DNA sequences that translate to the same CDR3. The chain couples TRBV5-4 to TRBJ2-1, with 7 bases that match TRBD2. The V gene's germline CDR1 is SGHNT and CDR2 YYREEE (reference sequence). V lost 0 bases, J lost 7 bases, and 1 base stayed unmatched. The CDR3 spans 13 residues. CDR3 amino acids: CASSLAGRNEQFF. The CDR3 DNA is TGTGCCAGCAGCTTGGCCGGGAGGAATGAGCAGTTCTTC.

This clone was found once. The chain uses TRBV27 and TRBJ2-1; D is unresolved. The CDR3 covers 15 residues. Between the trimmed V and J ends, which lost 0 bases and 9 bases, there was a span of 15 bases. In germline, CDR1 is MNHEY, CDR2 SMNVEV (reference sequence). The CDR3 region has the DNA TGTGCCAGCAGTTTATCCTCTCCCCGTTCCGTTGAGCAGTTCTTC. It yields the protein CASSLSSPRSVEQFF.

The chain joins TRBV6-6 to TRBJ1-2; 10 bases align to TRBD1. V lost 4 bases to trimming and J lost 6 bases; unmatched junction nucleotides: 2. This CDR3 is built from 13 residues. Germline CDR1 and CDR2: MNHNY and SVGAGI (reference sequence). CDR3 DNA sequence: TGTGCCAGCAGTTTTGGGACAGGGGATGGCTACACCTTC. It translates to CASSFGTGDGYTF.

This chain uses TRBV19 with TRBJ2-3, with a possible D match to TRBD2 (6 bases). This CDR3 region has 13 residues. V lost 6 bases to trimming and J lost 1 base, with 8 bases between them. Germline values: CDR1 LNHDA, CDR2 SQIVND (reference sequence). In DNA form, the CDR3 reads TGTGCCAGTAGCGGCGGGGGCACAGATACGCAGTATTTT. Its protein product is CASSGGGTDTQYF.

This rearrangement joins TRBV28 to TRBJ1-2; D unclear. V shed 3 bases and J shed 0 bases, with 11 bases lying between them. The CDR3 sequence is 15 residues long. Germline V CDR1 and CDR2: MDHEN, SYDVKM. The CDR3 region has the DNA TGTGCCAGCAGTTTCCAGTCGATTTCTAACTATGGCTACACCTTC. Protein sequence: CASSFQSISNYGYTF.

The chain is built from TRBV15 and TRBJ1-5; D call uncertain. V was shortened by 7 bases and J by 0 bases, with 7 bases between the two germline ends. CDR3 length: 13 amino acids. Germline CDR1 and CDR2: LNHNV and YYDKDF (reference sequence). CDR3 sequence (DNA): TGTGCCACCAAAGGGTATAGCAATCAGCCCCAGCATTTT. Translated: CATKGYSNQPQHF.

This clone was observed a single time. The chain has TRBV19 and TRBJ2-7, with D perhaps given as TRBD1 or TRBD2 (5 bases each). Germline loops: CDR1 LNHDA, CDR2 SQIVND (reference sequence). V gave up 3 bases and J gave up 2 bases, with 8 bases separating them. This CDR3 comprises 13 residues. The CDR3 here is CASSMSGPYEQYF. The CDR3 coding sequence is TGTGCCAGTAGTATGTCGGGGCCCTACGAGCAGTACTTC.

The chain links TRBV14 to TRBJ2-2, with D unresolved. Trimming cost V 6 bases and J 4 bases, with 21 bases left between them. The germline gives CDR1 SGHDN, CDR2 FVKESK. The CDR3 extends over 17 amino acids. The chain's CDR3 is CASSPGLGLVVTGELFF. CDR3 DNA: TGTGCCAGCAGTCCGGGTCTCGGGTTGGTCGTCACCGGGGAGCTGTTTTTT.

The J gene is TRBJ2-2, the V gene TRBV7-3; D tentatively reads TRBD1 or TRBD2 (5 bases each). V was shortened by 3 bases and J by 2 bases, with 22 bases between the two germline ends. Germline V lookup: CDR1 SGHTA, CDR2 FQGTGA. The CDR3 contains 19 residues. The CDR3 sequence: CASSFKRGLTPLNTGELFF. CDR3 coding DNA: TGTGCCAGCAGCTTTAAGAGGGGCCTTACCCCGCTAAACACCGGGGAGCTGTTTTTT.

The CDR3 sequence is CASSTEDRNTGELFF. The CDR3 DNA is TGCGCCAGCAGCACGGAGGACAGGAACACCGGGGAGCTGTTTTTT. This rearrangement joins TRBV5-1 to TRBJ2-2; possible D gene TRBD1, 6 bases. The CDR3 runs 15 residues. V was trimmed by 4 bases and J by 1 base, leaving 11 bases between them. CDR1 is SGHRS, CDR2 YFSETQ, per germline.